The T cell receptor beta chain under discussion was sequenced for a study of shared clonotypes between healthy human individuals. About the study: A couple of women and a few men aged 18 to 49 served as donors. Each donor's CD4 naive and CD4 memory cells filled three plates apiece, CD8 naive two, and CD8 memory one.

Looked up from germline, CDR1 is MNHEY and CDR2 is SMNVEV (reference sequence). Trimming removed 2 bases from V and 1 base from J, with 14 bases in between. The CDR3 spans 16 residues. Caucasian adults residing in Nashville, Tennessee made up all the donors. This clone was seen once. About 30,000 T cell genomes, or about 190 ng DNA, went into the sorted-subset replicate PCRs. Clones were sequenced by immunoSEQ multiplex PCR, and TCRdb holds only the in-frame ones, with some missing. Of millions of clones in the sample, more than 90% were seen once. The TCR sequence derives from a young man in good health. Material: naive CD4+ T cells sorted from blood. Noted subset: CD45RA+ positively selected. The genes are TRBV27 and TRBJ2-5; D gene ambiguous. CDR3 nucleotides: TGTGCCAGCAGTTTAATGGTCAGTAAGCGCCAAGAGACCCAGTACTTC. Amino acids: CASSLMVSKRQETQYF.